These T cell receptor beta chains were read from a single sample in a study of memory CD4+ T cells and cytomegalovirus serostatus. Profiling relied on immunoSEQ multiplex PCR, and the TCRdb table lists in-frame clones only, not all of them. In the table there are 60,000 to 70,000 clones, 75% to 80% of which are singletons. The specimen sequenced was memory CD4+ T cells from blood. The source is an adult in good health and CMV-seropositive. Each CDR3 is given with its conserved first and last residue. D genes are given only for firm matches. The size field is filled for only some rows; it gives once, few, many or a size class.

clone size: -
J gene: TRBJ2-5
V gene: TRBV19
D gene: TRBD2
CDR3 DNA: TGTGCCAGTAGCCAATCCGGACTAGCGGAGACCCAGTACTTC
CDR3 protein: CASSQSGLAETQYF

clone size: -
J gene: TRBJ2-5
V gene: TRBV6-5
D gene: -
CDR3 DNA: TGTGCGGCGCTGGACGCCTACCAAGAGACCCAGTACTTC
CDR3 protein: CAALDAYQETQYF

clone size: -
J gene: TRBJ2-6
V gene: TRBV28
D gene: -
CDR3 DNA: TGTGCCAGCAGTCCCATAGAGGGCCTCTCGGGGGCCAACGTCCTGACTTTC
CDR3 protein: CASSPIEGLSGANVLTF

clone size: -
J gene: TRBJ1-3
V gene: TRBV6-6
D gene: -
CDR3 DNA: TGTGCCAGCAGTTACGAAGGGTCTGGAAACACCATATATTTT
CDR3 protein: CASSYEGSGNTIYF

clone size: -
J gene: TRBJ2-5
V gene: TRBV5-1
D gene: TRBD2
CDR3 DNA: TGCGCCAGCAGCCCTGAGACTAGCAAAGAGACCCAGTACTTC
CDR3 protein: CASSPETSKETQYF

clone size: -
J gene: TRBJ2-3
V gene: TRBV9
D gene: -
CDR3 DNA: TGTGCCAGCAGCGTAAGGGGGACCACAGATACGCAGTATTTT
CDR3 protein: CASSVRGTTDTQYF

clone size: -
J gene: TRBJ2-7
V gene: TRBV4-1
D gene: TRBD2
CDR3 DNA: TGCGCCAGCAGCTTAGGACTAGCGGGAGGACAGCAGTACTTC
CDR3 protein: CASSLGLAGGQQYF

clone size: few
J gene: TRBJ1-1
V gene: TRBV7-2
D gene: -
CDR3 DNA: TGTGCCAGCAGGTTAGTGGCTTCGAACACTGAAGCTTTCTTT
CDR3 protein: CASRLVASNTEAFF

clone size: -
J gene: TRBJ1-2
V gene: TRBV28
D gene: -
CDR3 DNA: TGTGCCACCCGAGGGGGATATGGCTACACCTTC
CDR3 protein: CATRGGYGYTF

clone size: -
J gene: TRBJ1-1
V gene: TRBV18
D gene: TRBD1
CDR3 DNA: TGTGCCAGCTCACCAGGGACAGGGGGTATAGGGAACACTGAAGCTTTCTTT
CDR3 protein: CASSPGTGGIGNTEAFF

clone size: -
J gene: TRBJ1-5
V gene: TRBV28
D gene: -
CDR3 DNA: TGTGCCAGCAGTTTACCAGGCCGGATAAATCAGCCCCAGCATTTT
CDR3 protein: CASSLPGRINQPQHF

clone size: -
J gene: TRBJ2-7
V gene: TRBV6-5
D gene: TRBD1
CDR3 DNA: TGTGCCAGCAGCCGGGACAGGGGTTTCGAGCAGTACTTC
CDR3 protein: CASSRDRGFEQYF

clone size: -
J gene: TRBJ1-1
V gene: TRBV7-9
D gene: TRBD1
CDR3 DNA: TGTGCCAGCAGCACCCCGGGACAGGGGGCCGACACTGAAGCTTTCTTT
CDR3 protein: CASSTPGQGADTEAFF

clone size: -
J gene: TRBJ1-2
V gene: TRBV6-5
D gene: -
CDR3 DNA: TGTGCCAGCAGAACTAGGGGTGGCTACACCTTC
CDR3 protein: CASRTRGGYTF

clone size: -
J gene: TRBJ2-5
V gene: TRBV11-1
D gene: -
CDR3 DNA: TGTGCCAGCAGCTTAGCCGAGACAGGTTTTGAGACCCAGTACTTC
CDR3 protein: CASSLAETGFETQYF

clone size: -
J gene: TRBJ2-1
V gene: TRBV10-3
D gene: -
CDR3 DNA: TGTGCCATCGGACCCTATGACAATGAGCAGTTCTTC
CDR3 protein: CAIGPYDNEQFF

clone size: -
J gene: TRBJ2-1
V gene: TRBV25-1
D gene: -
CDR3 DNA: TGTGCCAGCAGTGAATCCCTCGCGGACTACAATGAGCAGTTCTTC
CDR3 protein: CASSESLADYNEQFF

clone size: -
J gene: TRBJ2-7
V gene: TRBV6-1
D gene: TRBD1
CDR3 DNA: TGTGCCAGCGGATCCCGGACAGGGAACTACGAGCAGTACTTC
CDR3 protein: CASGSRTGNYEQYF

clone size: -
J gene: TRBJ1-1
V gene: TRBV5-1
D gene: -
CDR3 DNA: TGCGCCAGTAGGACGGGGATCATGAACACTGAAGCTTTCTTT
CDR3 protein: CASRTGIMNTEAFF

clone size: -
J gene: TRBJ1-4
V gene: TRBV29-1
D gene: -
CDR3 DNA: TGCAGCGTTCAGGACAGCTTTAATGAAAAACTGTTTTTT
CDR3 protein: CSVQDSFNEKLFF

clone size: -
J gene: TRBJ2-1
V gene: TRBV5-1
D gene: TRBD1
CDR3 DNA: TGCGCCAGCAGCTTGTCACAGGGGGGCGCCTACAATGAGCAGTTCTTC
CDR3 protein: CASSLSQGGAYNEQFF

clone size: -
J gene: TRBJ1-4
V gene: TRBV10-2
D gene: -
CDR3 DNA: TGCGCCAGCAGTGACAGGGAAATAAATGAAAAACTGTTTTTT
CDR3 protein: CASSDREINEKLFF

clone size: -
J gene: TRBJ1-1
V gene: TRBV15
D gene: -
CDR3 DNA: TGTGCCACCAGCAGAGACCAGATGAACACTGAAGCTTTCTTT
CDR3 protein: CATSRDQMNTEAFF

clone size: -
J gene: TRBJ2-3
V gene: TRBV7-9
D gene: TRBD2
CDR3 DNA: TGTGCCAGCAGCTTGTCAGCGGGGGGGCCCGGCACAGATACGCAGTATTTT
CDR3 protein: CASSLSAGGPGTDTQYF

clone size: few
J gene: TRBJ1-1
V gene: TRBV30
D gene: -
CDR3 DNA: TGTGCCTGGAAATCGAGGGCAATGAACACTGAAGCTTTCTTT
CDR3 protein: CAWKSRAMNTEAFF

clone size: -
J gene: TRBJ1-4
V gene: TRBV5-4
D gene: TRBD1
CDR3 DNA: TGTGCCATACACGGGACAGGGGATGATGAAAAACTGTTTTTT
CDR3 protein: CAIHGTGDDEKLFF

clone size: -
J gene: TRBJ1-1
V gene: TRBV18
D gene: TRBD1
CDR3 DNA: TGTGCCAGCTCACCTTCCGCTACAGGGGGCAAGGGAGAAGCTTTCTTT
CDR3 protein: CASSPSATGGKGEAFF

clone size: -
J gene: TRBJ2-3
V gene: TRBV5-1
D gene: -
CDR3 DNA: TGCGCCAGCAGCGGGACAACAAGCACAGATACGCAGTATTTT
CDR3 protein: CASSGTTSTDTQYF

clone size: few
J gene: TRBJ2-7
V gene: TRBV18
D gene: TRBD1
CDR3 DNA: TGTGCCAGCTCACCAGACAGGGAGAGGTTGGACGAGCAGTACTTC
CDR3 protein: CASSPDRERLDEQYF

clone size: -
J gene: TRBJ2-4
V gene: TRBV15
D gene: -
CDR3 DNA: TGTGCCACCAGCAGGCGGGCACAGAACATTCAGTACTTC
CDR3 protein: CATSRRAQNIQYF

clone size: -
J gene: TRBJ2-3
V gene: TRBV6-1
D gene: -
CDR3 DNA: TGTGCCAGCAGTTTTGGGGATACGCAGTATTTT
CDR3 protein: CASSFGDTQYF

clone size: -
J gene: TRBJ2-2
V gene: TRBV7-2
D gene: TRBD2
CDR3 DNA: TGTGCCAGCAGCTTAACGAGCGGGAGGGCCGGGGAGCTGTTTTTT
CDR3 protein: CASSLTSGRAGELFF

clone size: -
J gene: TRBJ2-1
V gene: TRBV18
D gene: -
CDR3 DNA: TGTGCCAGCTCACCGACACGGGGGGCTGGGTACAATGAGCAGTTCTTC
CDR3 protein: CASSPTRGAGYNEQFF

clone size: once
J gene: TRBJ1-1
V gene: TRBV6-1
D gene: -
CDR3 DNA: TGTGCCAGCAATCCCTCCCCCGACACTGAAGCTTTCTTT
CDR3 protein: CASNPSPDTEAFF

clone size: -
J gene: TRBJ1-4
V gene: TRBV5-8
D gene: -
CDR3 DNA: TGTGCCAGCAGCTGGACGGGAAAACTGTTTTTT
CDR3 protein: CASSWTGKLFF

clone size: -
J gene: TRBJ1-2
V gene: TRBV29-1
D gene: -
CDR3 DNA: TGCAGCGTTGAACAGGGCGGCGGCTACACCTTC
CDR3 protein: CSVEQGGGYTF

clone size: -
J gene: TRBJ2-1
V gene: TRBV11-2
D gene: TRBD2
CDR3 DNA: TGTGCCAGCAGCTCCCGGCGGGGGGCATCCTACAATGAGCAGTTCTTC
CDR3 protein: CASSSRRGASYNEQFF

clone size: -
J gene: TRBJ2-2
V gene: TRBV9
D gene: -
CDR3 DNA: TGTGCCAGCAGCGTAGGGCTGTCCACCGGGGAGCTGTTTTTT
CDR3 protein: CASSVGLSTGELFF

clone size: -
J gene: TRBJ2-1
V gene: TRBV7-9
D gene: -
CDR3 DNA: TGTGCCAGCAGCTTAGAATCGGGACTCCCGTTCTTC
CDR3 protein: CASSLESGLPFF

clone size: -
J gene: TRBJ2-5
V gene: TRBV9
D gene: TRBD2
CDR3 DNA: TGTGCCAGCAGCCCCCCAGCGGGAGGGGGGACCCAGTACTTC
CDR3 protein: CASSPPAGGGTQYF

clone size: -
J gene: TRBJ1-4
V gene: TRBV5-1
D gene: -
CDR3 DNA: TGCGCCAGCAGCCGGGCTTCCTTGCCGAGCAATGAAAAACTGTTTTTT
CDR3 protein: CASSRASLPSNEKLFF

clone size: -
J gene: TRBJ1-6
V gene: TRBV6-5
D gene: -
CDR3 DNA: TGTGCCAGCAGTTACTCGGGAGGGGCGGATTCACCCCTCCACTTT
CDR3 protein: CASSYSGGADSPLHF

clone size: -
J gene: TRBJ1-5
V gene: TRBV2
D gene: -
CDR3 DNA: TGTGCCAGCAGTGAGGGCCAACAGCCCCAGCATTTT
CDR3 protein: CASSEGQQPQHF

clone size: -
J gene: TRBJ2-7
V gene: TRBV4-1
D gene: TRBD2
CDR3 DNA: TGCGCCAGCAGCCGGGGACTAGCGGGAGGTTTGGGCGTGCAGTACTTC
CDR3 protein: CASSRGLAGGLGVQYF

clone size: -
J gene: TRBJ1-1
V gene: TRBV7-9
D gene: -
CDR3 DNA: TGTGCCAGCAGCCTCGGGGGTGTCGACACTGAAGCTTTCTTT
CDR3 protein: CASSLGGVDTEAFF

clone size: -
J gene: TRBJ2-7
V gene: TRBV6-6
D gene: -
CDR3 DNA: TGTGCCAGCAGGACACAGGGGGGGTACGAGCAGTACTTC
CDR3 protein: CASRTQGGYEQYF

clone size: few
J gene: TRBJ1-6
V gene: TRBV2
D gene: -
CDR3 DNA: TGTGCCAGGATAAGACAGGTTAATTCACCCCTCCACTTT
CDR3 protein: CARIRQVNSPLHF

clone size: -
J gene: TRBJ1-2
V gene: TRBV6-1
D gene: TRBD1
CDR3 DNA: TGTGCCAGCAGTGAAAGTACAGGGGGCTATTATGGCTACACCTTC
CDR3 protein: CASSESTGGYYGYTF

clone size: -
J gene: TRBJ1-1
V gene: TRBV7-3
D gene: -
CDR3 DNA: TGTGCCAGCAGCTTAACACACTCGGGCACTGAAGCTTTCTTT
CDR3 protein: CASSLTHSGTEAFF

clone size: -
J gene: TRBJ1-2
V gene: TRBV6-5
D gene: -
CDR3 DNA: TGTGCCAGCAGCCTCCTTCTCGACAGACCTTATGGCTACACCTTC
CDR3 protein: CASSLLLDRPYGYTF

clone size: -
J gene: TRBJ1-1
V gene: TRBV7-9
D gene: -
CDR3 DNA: TGTGCCAGCAGCCAAAGGGAGAACACTGAAGCTTTCTTT
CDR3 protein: CASSQRENTEAFF

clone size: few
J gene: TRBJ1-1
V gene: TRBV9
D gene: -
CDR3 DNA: TGTGCCAGCAGCGTAGAACTACGCACTGAAGCTTTCTTT
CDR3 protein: CASSVELRTEAFF

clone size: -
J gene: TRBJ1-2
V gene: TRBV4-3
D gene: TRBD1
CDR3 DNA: TGCGCCAGCAGCCAAGGAGGAACAGGGGGGGGATATGGCTACACCTTC
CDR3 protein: CASSQGGTGGGYGYTF

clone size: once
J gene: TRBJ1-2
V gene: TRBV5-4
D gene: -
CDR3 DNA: TGTGCCAGCAGAGAGGGGGGCACTAACTATGGCTACACCTTC
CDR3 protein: CASREGGTNYGYTF

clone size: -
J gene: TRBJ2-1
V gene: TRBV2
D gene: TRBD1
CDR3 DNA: TGTGCCAGCAGTACGGACAGGGTGGGATGGAATGAGCAGTTCTTC
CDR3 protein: CASSTDRVGWNEQFF

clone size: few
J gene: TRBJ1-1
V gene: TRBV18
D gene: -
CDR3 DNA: TGTGCCAGCTCACCGCGGCAGGACAACACTGAAGCTTTCTTT
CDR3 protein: CASSPRQDNTEAFF